The entry below describes one T cell receptor beta chain. The target antigen is unknown. The data were taken from a study of cytomegalovirus exposure and HLA in healthy donors. Notes on the study in general: As confirmed in vitro, three CMV-associated chains were specific for CMV antigens. It was shown in a later analysis that HLA-associated TCR beta chains were more clonally expanded than other, equally common chains.

This CDR3 is built from 16 residues. CDR1 SGHRS and CDR2 YFSETQ come from the germline V gene. V shed 4 bases, J shed 5 bases, and the junction held 4 bases outside the gene matches. Primers for the PCR totalled 60 Vbeta and 13 Jbeta. Only in-frame clones appear in the TCRdb table, and some are missing; sequencing was by immunoSEQ multiplex PCR. The data contain around 130,000 clones, roughly 70% of them seen just once; the ten biggest clones take up more than 6%. The gene calls are TRBV5-1 and TRBJ2-2; TRBD2 agrees at 14 bases. The TCR sequence derives from a man aged 40-49 years in good health and CMV-seropositive. Input material: PBMCs. CDR3 loop: CASSPTSGRGTGELFF. In DNA form, the CDR3 reads TGCGCCAGCAGCCCGACTAGCGGGAGGGGTACCGGGGAGCTGTTTTTT. The whole variable domain, filled in from reference TRBV5-1 and TRBJ2-2, reads KAGVTQTPRYLIKTRGQQVTLSCSPISGHRSVSWYQQTPGQGLQFLFEYFSETQRNKGNFPGRFSGRQFSNSRSEMNVSTLELGDSALYLCASSPTSGRGTGELFFGEGSRLTVL.